This entry lists 27 T cell receptor beta chains sequenced from one sample in a study of cytomegalovirus exposure and HLA in healthy donors. Vbeta (60) and Jbeta (13) primers were used in the PCR. Using immunoSEQ multiplex PCR, the repertoire was profiled, and TCRdb retains in-frame clones only, with some absent. The data show approximately 91,000 clones, roughly 76% seen once. Material for sequencing was PBMCs. These receptors were obtained from a female donor in good health and CMV-seronegative.

Only a few counts were recorded for this clone. V gene TRBV18 combines with J gene TRBJ2-3; D unclear. The CDR3 totals 14 residues. V lost 1 base and J lost 2, with 7 bases in between. The V gene's germline CDR1 is KGHSH and CDR2 LQKENI. CDR3 protein: CASSPRYNTDTQYF. The CDR3 nucleotides read TGTGCCAGCTCACCACGATACAACACAGATACGCAGTATTTT.

The chain recombines TRBV5-5 with TRBJ2-2; a possible D gene is TRBD2 (6 bases). CDR1 and CDR2 from the germline V gene are SGHKS and YYEKEE (reference sequence). Trimming pared 0 bases from V and 0 bases from J, leaving 18 bases between. The CDR3 is 19 residues long. The CDR3 region has the DNA TGTGCCAGCAGCTTGGTCATTCGCACGGGGGTATCGAACACCGGGGAGCTGTTTTTT. Translating gives CASSLVIRTGVSNTGELFF.

V usage is TRBV16 and J usage is TRBJ1-2; D uncertain. Germline lookup yields CDR1 KGHSY and CDR2 FQNENV. The V end was cut by 4 bases, the J end by 4 bases, with 10 bases between. The CDR3 contains 13 residues. CDR3 bases: TGTGCCAGCAGCCGGTTGGCCGTCTATGGCTACACCTTC. Protein product: CASSRLAVYGYTF.

This chain uses TRBV9 with TRBJ2-2, with D possibly TRBD2 on 5 matching bases. Trimming pared 6 bases from V and 0 bases from J, leaving 6 bases between. The CDR3 length is 13 residues. Looked up from germline, CDR1 is SGDLS and CDR2 is YYNGEE. CDR3 protein: CASTGTNTGELFF. The CDR3 nucleotides read TGTGCCAGCACGGGGACGAACACCGGGGAGCTGTTTTTT.

The chain employs TRBV2 and TRBJ1-2, with no clear D. CDR3 size: 18 residues. The ends were cut back, 0 bases at V and 0 bases at J, with 17 bases in the middle. Germline CDR1 SNHLY, CDR2 FYNNEI. CDR3 DNA sequence: TGTGCCAGCAGTGAAGCTAGACCCATGAGGAGGTCTAACTATGGCTACACCTTC. Its translation is CASSEARPMRRSNYGYTF.

The chain links TRBV14 to TRBJ2-1; TRBD1 agrees at 9 bases. V lost 4 bases and J lost 4; bases outside the gene matches: 8. This CDR3 comprises 16 residues. Germline loops: CDR1 SGHDN, CDR2 FVKESK. The CDR3 nucleotides read TGTGCCAGCAGCCGCCGGGACAGGGCCCCTTACAATGAGCAGTTCTTC. Protein: CASSRRDRAPYNEQFF.

The chain links TRBV9 to TRBJ1-3, with a tentative D call TRBD1 (5 bases). Trimming took off 0 bases at V and 0 bases at J, with 7 bases between the two ends. This CDR3 has 15 residues. CDR1 SGDLS and CDR2 YYNGEE come from the germline V gene. CDR3 bases: TGTGCCAGCAGCGTAGCTGGACACTCTGGAAACACCATATATTTT. The encoded protein is CASSVAGHSGNTIYF.

This chain uses TRBV6-1 with TRBJ2-5; possibly TRBD1 for D (6 bases). Trimming cost V 5 bases and J 4 bases, with 14 bases left between them. In germline, CDR1 is MNHNS, CDR2 SASEGT. CDR3 length: 14 amino acids. Here the CDR3 reads CASSHRAGGETQYF. The CDR3, as DNA: TGTGCCAGCAGTCACAGGGCGGGTGGAGAGACCCAGTACTTC.

V usage is TRBV19 and J usage is TRBJ1-1; D uncertain. Trimming took 3 bases from V and 3 from J, leaving 8 bases between them. The V gene's germline CDR1 is LNHDA and CDR2 SQIVND (reference sequence). This CDR3 is 13 amino acids long. CDR3 amino acids: CASSILAYTEAFF. The CDR3 nucleotides read TGTGCCAGTAGTATCTTAGCGTACACTGAAGCTTTCTTT.

The V gene is TRBV19, the J gene TRBJ2-1; D is perhaps TRBD2 (5 bases). Trimming stripped 1 base from V and 10 bases from J, with 11 bases between. The germline V gene encodes CDR1 LNHDA and CDR2 SQIVND (reference sequence). There are 13 residues in the CDR3. The CDR3 bases are TGTGCCAGTAGTATAGGGGTCAGGAGGGAGCAGTTCTTC. As protein: CASSIGVRREQFF. The variable domain in full, completed from reference TRBV19 and TRBJ2-1, reads DGGITQSPKYLFRKEGQNVTLSCEQNLNHDAMYWYRQDPGQGLRLIYYSQIVNDFQKGDIAEGYSVSREKKESFPLTVTSAQKNPTAFYLCASSIGVRREQFFGPGTRLTVL.

V is TRBV7-6 and J is TRBJ2-5; tentatively, D is TRBD2 (5 bases). The CDR3 covers 14 residues. V was trimmed by 5 bases and J by 5 bases, leaving 15 bases between them. CDR1 and CDR2 from the germline V gene are SGHVS and FNYEAQ. In nucleotides, the CDR3 is TGTGCCAGCAGCCCACGCCCAGAGGGCGAGACCCAGTACTTC. It encodes CASSPRPEGETQYF.

V gene TRBV6-1 combines with J gene TRBJ1-2; possibly TRBD1 for D (5 bases). Germline loops: CDR1 MNHNS, CDR2 SASEGT. The CDR3 contains 15 residues. V gave up 1 base and J gave up 4 bases, with 13 bases separating them. Written as DNA, the CDR3 is TGTGCCAGCAGTGAAGGCCAGTGGGGCCGCTATGGCTACACCTTC. Translating it yields CASSEGQWGRYGYTF.

This chain links TRBV10-3 with TRBJ1-3, with D unclear. Trimming removed 3 bases at V and 4 bases at J, with 10 bases between. CDR3 length: 14 residues. From germline, CDR1 is ENHRY and CDR2 SYGVKD. The CDR3 is CAISESTGGNTIYF. CDR3 sequence (DNA): TGTGCCATCAGTGAATCCACCGGGGGAAACACCATATATTTT.

This clone was observed many times. This chain links TRBV19 with TRBJ1-6; TRBD1 is a possible D gene (6 bases). In germline, CDR1 is LNHDA, CDR2 SQIVND (reference sequence). The CDR3 sequence is 14 residues long. V lost 7 bases to trimming and J lost 10 bases, with 17 bases between them. The CDR3 protein is CASKMGGGGSPLHF. The DNA of the CDR3 is TGTGCCAGTAAAATGGGAGGGGGAGGATCACCCCTCCACTTT.

The chain has TRBV7-2 and TRBJ2-3; 9 bases map to TRBD2. The CDR3 extends over 15 amino acids. V lost 2 bases to trimming and J lost 3 bases; unmatched junction nucleotides: 3. CDR1 and CDR2 (germline): SGHTA, FQGNSA. DNA of the CDR3: TGTGCCAGCAGCTTACAAGCGGGGGGTACAGATACGCAGTATTTT. This sequence encodes CASSLQAGGTDTQYF.

The chain is built from TRBV9 and TRBJ1-1; tentatively, D is TRBD1 (5 bases). Trimming stripped 3 bases from V and 2 bases from J, with 26 bases between. The CDR3 has 19 residues. The germline gives CDR1 SGDLS, CDR2 YYNGEE. The CDR3 DNA follows: TGTGCCAGCAGCGATGTTGGTACGATGGCAGGGATCCCTAACACTGAAGCTTTCTTT. Translated, it gives CASSDVGTMAGIPNTEAFF.

The rearrangement joins TRBV6-4 to TRBJ2-3; 8 bases line up with TRBD2. The CDR3 has 16 amino acids. The V segment lost 3 bases and the J segment 2 bases; nucleotides outside the gene matches: 7. Germline V gene sequence: CDR1 MRHNA, CDR2 SNTAGT. In DNA, the CDR3 is TGTGCCAGCAGTGATGGTCGGGAGGGCCTCACAGATACGCAGTATTTT. The encoded protein is CASSDGREGLTDTQYF.

This clone has only a few counts. The J gene is TRBJ1-1, the V gene TRBV19, with TRBD1 as a possible D gene (6 bases). The CDR3 consists of 12 residues. The germline V gene has CDR1 LNHDA and CDR2 SQIVND (reference sequence). V shed 3 bases and J shed 7 bases, with 9 bases lying between them. For the CDR3, the DNA is TGTGCCAGTAGTATTGGGACACGTGAAGCTTTCTTT. This codes for CASSIGTREAFF.

The chain recombines TRBV29-1 with TRBJ2-7, with 10 bases lining up with TRBD1. V lost 4 bases and J lost 7; bases outside the gene matches: 4. Germline lookup yields CDR1 SQVTM and CDR2 ANQGSEA. The CDR3 spans 12 residues. CDR3 bases: TGCAGCGTTGGACAGGGGGCGGGGGAGCAGTACTTC. Its translation is CSVGQGAGEQYF.

The rearrangement joins TRBV6-6 to TRBJ2-1; 10 nucleotides agree with TRBD1. The CDR3 totals 15 residues. Unmatched junction bases numbered 7, after V lost 5 bases and J lost 6 bases. Looked up from germline, CDR1 is MNHNY and CDR2 is SVGAGI (reference sequence). The CDR3 DNA reads TGTGCCAGCAGTCCCGGGACAGGGGATCTCAATGAGCAGTTCTTC. Its protein is CASSPGTGDLNEQFF.

The chain carries TRBV5-6 and TRBJ2-3; TRBD1 matches at 10 bases. V dropped 0 bases and J dropped 11; count of bases not matched to a gene: 9. This CDR3 is built from 15 residues. In germline, CDR1 is SGHDT, CDR2 YYEEEE. In nucleotides, the CDR3 is TGTGCCAGCAGCTTGGAGGGACAGGGGCCTACTCGGCAGTATTTT. It encodes CASSLEGQGPTRQYF.

This clone was observed once. J is TRBJ1-3 and V is TRBV6-5; D is ambiguous. The CDR3 contains 16 residues. Trimming cost V 4 bases and J 1 base, with 14 bases left between them. Germline V gives CDR1 MNHEY, CDR2 SVGAGI. The CDR3 region has the DNA TGTGCCAGCAGTTCCGGAGGCACGGCATCTGGAAACACCATATATTTT. As protein: CASSSGGTASGNTIYF.

CDR3 DNA: TGTGCCAGCAGCTCTGGAACAGGGGAGGTCAATGAGCAGTTCTTC. Its translation is CASSSGTGEVNEQFF. This chain joins TRBV5-4 and TRBJ2-1, with D possibly matching TRBD1 (7 bases). Germline V CDR1 and CDR2: SGHNT, YYREEE (reference sequence). The CDR3 length is 15 residues. V was pared by 3 bases and J by 6 bases, with 16 bases between.

The chain links TRBV27 to TRBJ1-2, with TRBD1 identical over 9 bases. The length of the CDR3 is 11 residues. Germline CDR1 reads MNHEY; CDR2 reads SMNVEV (reference sequence). The V gene end was trimmed by 8 bases and the J gene end by 5 bases; junction bases not matched to a gene: 0. CDR3 bases: TGTGCCAGCGGACAGGGGTATGGCTACACCTTC. Translated, it gives CASGQGYGYTF.

The V call is TRBV5-6, the J call TRBJ2-3, with 12 bases lining up with TRBD2. Germline CDR1 and CDR2: SGHDT and YYEEEE. The CDR3 sequence is 18 residues long. V shed 4 bases and J 6 bases; nucleotides not matched to a gene: 15. DNA of the CDR3: TGTGCCAGCAGCCCTATACCGCAGACTAGCGGGAGTCTCGATACGCAGTATTTT. Translated: CASSPIPQTSGSLDTQYF. Combining the CDR3 with reference TRBV5-6 and TRBJ2-3 gives the whole variable domain DAGVTQSPTHLIKTRGQQVTLRCSPKSGHDTVSWYQQALGQGPQFIFQYYEEEERQRGNFPDRFSGHQFPNYSSELNVNALLLGDSALYLCASSPIPQTSGSLDTQYFGPGTRLTVL.

The rearrangement links TRBV5-1 to TRBJ2-1; 8 nucleotides line up with TRBD2. The length of the CDR3 is 17 residues. The junction had 8 bases not matched to a gene; V was cut back by 1 base and J by 2 bases. Germline CDR1 is SGHRS and CDR2 is YFSETQ. DNA of the CDR3: TGCGCCAGCAGCTTGTTTATTAGCGGGGCTACCTACAATGAGCAGTTCTTC. Protein: CASSLFISGATYNEQFF.

CDR3 nucleotides: TGTGCCTGGAGAAGGACCGGGACAGGGACTAACTATGGCTACACCTTC. Translation gives CAWRRTGTGTNYGYTF. The chain uses TRBV30 and TRBJ1-2; 9 positions agree with TRBD1. The CDR3 totals 16 residues. The V and J ends lost 3 bases and 0 bases, in that order; junction bases with no gene match: 8. Germline V gives CDR1 GTSNPN, CDR2 SVGIG (reference sequence).